One sample yielded the 27 T cell receptor beta chains listed below, sequenced in a study of blood T cells in healthy people across ages. A second PCR, run for about 6 to 12 cycles, used a sample-barcoded 5' primer plus a J-beta primer mix. TCRdb re-called the 5' RACE reads with MiXCR, one entry per CDR3 protein. The sample has around 500,000 distinct CDR3 sequences, about a quarter seen once. These data also formed part of another study, on T cells of mothers and their children.

The sequenced sample was blood. Receptors originate from a boy younger than 10 in good health.

A few counts support this clonotype. The chain links TRBV7-2 to TRBJ1-1; D is uncertain. Trimming stripped 1 base from V and 1 base from J, with 7 bases between. This CDR3 spans 14 amino acids. CDR1 and CDR2 from the germline V gene are SGHTA and FQGNSA. Written as DNA, the CDR3 is TGTGCCAGCAGCTTAGGACGGCAGAACACTGAAGCTTTCTTT. Its translation: CASSLGRQNTEAFF.

The chain combines TRBV11-1 with TRBJ2-5; tentative D call: TRBD1 (6 bases). This CDR3 is 11 amino acids long. Between the trimmed V and J ends, which lost 7 bases and 7 bases, there was a span of 10 bases. CDR1 SGHAT and CDR2 FQDESV come from the germline V gene (reference sequence). In nucleotides, the CDR3 is TGTGCCAGCACCTCAGGGGCGACCCAGTACTTC. It specifies CASTSGATQYF. Drawing the rest from reference TRBV11-1 and TRBJ2-5, the complete variable domain is EAEVAQSPRYKITEKSQAVAFWCDPISGHATLYWYRQILGQGPELLVQFQDESVVDDSQLPKDRFSAERLKGVDSTLKIQPAELGDSAMYLCASTSGATQYFGPGTRLLVL.

This clonotype has just a few counts. The rearrangement uses TRBV27 and TRBJ2-5; D is uncertain. Germline assignment: CDR1 MNHEY and CDR2 SMNVEV (reference sequence). The CDR3 runs 14 residues. Trimming took off 0 bases at V and 2 bases at J, with 7 bases between the two ends. In DNA, the CDR3 is TGTGCCAGCAGTTTATCTCGCCGTCAAGAGACCCAGTACTTC. Translation: CASSLSRRQETQYF.

At least ten counts were recorded for this clonotype. V usage is TRBV12-3 or TRBV12-4 and J usage is TRBJ2-5; maybe TRBD1 (5 bases). The germline V and J ends were trimmed by 5 bases and 0 bases, with 13 bases remaining between them. The CDR3 has 15 residues. This CDR3 reads CASSPLRQNQETQYF. For the CDR3, the DNA is TGTGCCAGCAGTCCCCTCAGACAGAACCAAGAGACCCAGTACTTC.

This clonotype was recorded a few times. The chain couples TRBV11-2 to TRBJ2-5; D is tentatively TRBD1 or TRBD2 (7 bases each). CDR1 and CDR2 from the germline V gene are SGHAT and FQNNGV. The CDR3 runs 16 residues. Trimming left V 0 bases short and J 4 bases short, with 15 bases between. CDR3 amino acids: CASSLDSPGGGETQYF. The CDR3 DNA reads as TGTGCCAGCAGCTTAGATTCCCCAGGGGGGGGAGAGACCCAGTACTTC. Full variable domain (missing parts from reference TRBV11-2 and TRBJ2-5): EAGVAQSPRYKIIEKRQSVAFWCNPISGHATLYWYQQILGQGPKLLIQFQNNGVVDDSQLPKDRFSAERLKGVDSTLKIQPAKLEDSAVYLCASSLDSPGGGETQYFGPGTRLLVL.

The V gene is TRBV6-1, the J gene TRBJ2-5; D might be TRBD1 (6 bases). V lost 7 bases and J lost 4, with 19 bases in between. The CDR3 totals 15 residues. Germline V lookup: CDR1 MNHNS, CDR2 SASEGT. Written as DNA, the CDR3 is TGTGCCAGCACCCCGAGGACAGCCCGAGGAGAGACCCAGTACTTC. Translating gives CASTPRTARGETQYF.

V usage is TRBV4-3 and J usage is TRBJ1-1, with D unresolved. Germline V gives CDR1 LGHNA, CDR2 YSLEER. The CDR3 extends over 15 amino acids. V lost 0 bases and J lost 0, with 8 bases in between. CDR3 amino acids: CASSQDQGMNTEAFF. CDR3 nucleotide sequence: TGCGCCAGCAGCCAAGATCAAGGCATGAACACTGAAGCTTTCTTT.

The J gene is TRBJ2-3, the V gene TRBV5-1, with D perhaps TRBD1 or TRBD2 (5 bases each). V was pared by 3 bases and J by 1 base, with 12 bases between. The germline V gene has CDR1 SGHRS and CDR2 YFSETQ. The CDR3 loop spans 15 amino acids. CDR3 bases: TGCGCCAGCAGCTCCCTTACGGGACGCACAGATACGCAGTATTTT. Translation gives CASSSLTGRTDTQYF.

This clonotype has a handful of counts. The chain carries TRBV7-9 and TRBJ1-2; TRBD1 is a possible D gene (5 bases). Germline V CDR1 and CDR2: SEHNR, FQNEAQ (reference sequence). V lost 1 base, J lost 2 bases, and 14 bases lay in between. The CDR3 runs to 16 residues. The CDR3 DNA is TGTGCCAGCAGCTTAGGTTATTCTAGGGGAAACTATGGCTACACCTTC. It translates to CASSLGYSRGNYGYTF.

DNA for the CDR3: TGTGCCAGCAGCCAACAGAGGCTCTACGAGCAGTACTTC. As protein: CASSQQRLYEQYF. The chain couples TRBV3-1 to TRBJ2-1, with D uncertain. TRBJ2-7 matches the DNA end more closely, so the J call is doubtful. The CDR3 is 13 amino acids. The germline V gene encodes CDR1 LGHDT and CDR2 YNNKEL (reference sequence).

The rearrangement links TRBV7-9 to TRBJ1-4; D may be TRBD1 (6 bases). The germline V and J ends were trimmed by 3 bases and 5 bases, with 19 bases remaining between them. Germline V gene data show CDR1 as SEHNR and CDR2 as FQNEAQ (reference sequence). The CDR3 is 17 amino acids. CDR3 nucleotides: TGTGCCAGCAGCTTTATGGGGGGGGCTCTCTCCAATGAAAAACTGTTTTTT. Translation: CASSFMGGALSNEKLFF.

This clonotype has at least ten counts. This CDR3 reads CASSEGAGANVLTF. The CDR3 DNA sequence: TGTGCCAGCAGTGAGGGAGCTGGGGCCAACGTCCTGACTTTC. This chain uses TRBV6-1 with TRBJ2-6, with D tentatively TRBD2 (5 bases). Per germline, CDR1 MNHNS and CDR2 SASEGT. V gave up 3 bases and J gave up 2 bases, with 5 bases separating them. This CDR3 is built from 14 residues.

This clonotype has just a few counts. The gene calls are TRBV18 and TRBJ2-7; possibly TRBD2 for D (6 bases). The CDR3 loop spans 16 amino acids. The germline gives CDR1 KGHSH, CDR2 LQKENI. The V end was cut by 0 bases, the J end by 0 bases, with 12 bases between. This chain's CDR3 is CASSPPFGRSSYEQYF. CDR3 bases: TGTGCCAGCTCACCACCTTTCGGGAGAAGCTCCTACGAGCAGTACTTC.

This clonotype was detected a few times. The rearrangement links TRBV10-3 to TRBJ2-5; tentatively, D is TRBD2 (6 bases). Germline CDR1 ENHRY, CDR2 SYGVKD. This CDR3 contains 14 residues. The V end was cut by 0 bases, the J end by 2 bases, with 7 bases between. The CDR3 loop reads CAISESAGQETQYF. The CDR3 coding sequence is TGTGCCATCAGTGAGTCAGCGGGTCAAGAGACCCAGTACTTC.

The rearrangement uses TRBV30 and TRBJ2-5; perhaps TRBD2 as D (6 bases). Germline V gene sequence: CDR1 GTSNPN, CDR2 SVGIG (reference sequence). V was trimmed by 2 bases and J by 5 bases, leaving 12 bases between them. CDR3 length: 13 residues. CDR3 amino acids: CAWSTGEGETQYF. For the CDR3, the DNA is TGTGCCTGGAGTACGGGGGAAGGGGAGACCCAGTACTTC.

A single count supports this clonotype. The rearrangement joins TRBV7-2 to TRBJ1-4; a weak D match, TRBD1 (5 bases). The CDR3 length is 15 residues. Trimming cost V 4 bases and J 7 bases, with 16 bases left between them. Germline V gene lookup returns CDR1 SGHTA and CDR2 FQGNSA. In DNA form, the CDR3 reads TGTGCCAGCAGCTCCCGCGGAGGGAGGGGTGAAAAACTGTTTTTT. Translation: CASSSRGGRGEKLFF.

This clonotype was observed at least ten times. The chain employs TRBV6-4 and TRBJ2-3; no firm D call. Germline V gene lookup returns CDR1 MRHNA and CDR2 SNTAGT. The CDR3 runs 13 residues. Trimming took 2 bases from V and 3 from J, leaving 6 bases between them. The CDR3: CASSDRATDTQYF. Written as DNA, the CDR3 is TGTGCCAGCAGTGACAGAGCGACAGATACGCAGTATTTT.

The chain recombines TRBV12-3 or TRBV12-4 with TRBJ1-2, with D perhaps matching TRBD1 (6 bases). The CDR3 spans 14 residues. Between the trimmed V and J ends, which lost 2 bases and 8 bases, there was a span of 15 bases. CDR3 coding DNA: TGTGCCAGCAGTTTATGGGCAGGGGCAGGAGGCTACACCTTC. As protein: CASSLWAGAGGYTF.

This sequence joins TRBV10-3 and TRBJ2-5; TRBD1 aligns across 8 bases. CDR3 length equals 14 residues. The V gene end was trimmed by 11 bases and the J gene end by 4 bases; junction bases not matched to a gene: 12. Germline CDR1 and CDR2: ENHRY and SYGVKD. Here the CDR3 DNA reads TGTGCCGCCAGATCGGACAGGGAAGGAGAGACCCAGTACTTC. Encoded protein: CAARSDREGETQYF.

The chain uses TRBV11-3 and TRBJ2-7; possible D gene TRBD1, 5 bases. Per the germline V gene, CDR1 is SGHNT and CDR2 is YENEEA. V shed 7 bases and J shed 4 bases, with 23 bases lying between them. The CDR3 covers 16 residues. The CDR3 bases are TGTGCCAGCACCCGTGGGGCAGCCCTCCCGAAATACGAGCAGTACTTC. Its translation: CASTRGAALPKYEQYF. Full variable domain (remainder filled in from reference TRBV11-3 and TRBJ2-7): EAGVVQSPRYKIIEKKQPVAFWCNPISGHNTLYWYLQNLGQGPELLIRYENEEAVDDSQLPKDRFSAERLKGVDSTLKIQPAELGDSAVYLCASTRGAALPKYEQYFGPGTRLTVT.

This rearrangement joins TRBV18 to TRBJ2-3; perhaps TRBD2 as D (6 bases). Germline values: CDR1 KGHSH, CDR2 LQKENI. The CDR3 runs 16 residues. Trimming pared 0 bases from V and 0 bases from J, leaving 10 bases between. CDR3 residues: CASSPPGRPSTDTQYF. CDR3 DNA sequence: TGTGCCAGCTCACCACCGGGGAGGCCCAGCACAGATACGCAGTATTTT.

The gene calls are TRBV20-1 and TRBJ2-5, with 7 bases fitting TRBD1. The CDR3 length is 13 residues. Trimming removed 0 bases from V and 5 bases from J; junction bases left unmatched: 3. Germline V lookup: CDR1 DFQATT, CDR2 SNEGSKA (reference sequence). For the CDR3, the DNA is TGCAGTGCTAGAGACCCGACAGGGGAGACCCAGTACTTC. Translating gives CSARDPTGETQYF.

This clonotype was observed a handful of times. This chain uses TRBV18 with TRBJ2-5; 8 bases are shared with TRBD2. The end of the DNA aligns better with TRBJ2-1, so the J call may be wrong. CDR3 length: 11 amino acids. Germline V gene sequence: CDR1 KGHSH, CDR2 LQKENI. This CDR3 reads CASSPGLGQFF. The CDR3 nucleotides read TGTGCCAGCTCACCGGGACTAGGGCAGTTCTTC.

The chain has TRBV6-1 and TRBJ1-5; 7 nucleotides match TRBD1. The CDR3 covers 13 residues. Germline CDR1 and CDR2: MNHNS and SASEGT. J lost 5 bases, V lost 5 bases, and 3 bases had no gene match. The CDR3 region has the DNA TGTGCCAGCAGTCGGGACAGATATCAGCCCCAGCATTTT. It specifies CASSRDRYQPQHF.

This sequence joins TRBV29-1 and TRBJ1-2, with TRBD1 identical over 8 bases. The CDR3 extends over 14 amino acids. Germline V gives CDR1 SQVTM, CDR2 ANQGSEA. Trimming cost V 6 bases and J 0 bases; bases outside gene matches: 6. The CDR3 is CSVKTGVANYGYTF. DNA for the CDR3: TGCAGCGTGAAGACAGGGGTTGCTAACTATGGCTACACCTTC.

There are a few counts of this clonotype. Sequence at one end of the junction differs from germline and may be a read error. The chain links TRBV3-1 to TRBJ1-6, with D unresolved. Germline values: CDR1 LGHDT, CDR2 YNNKEL (reference sequence). This CDR3 region has 14 residues. The CDR3 nucleotides are TGTACCAGCAGCCCGACGGATTATAATTCACCCCTCCACTTT. Translation gives CTSSPTDYNSPLHF.

This clonotype showed up just once. Its ends do not fully match the called genes, so a read error is possible. The rearrangement joins TRBV12-3 or TRBV12-4 to TRBJ2-3; tentatively, D is TRBD2 (5 bases). The CDR3 runs to 15 residues. The CDR3 region is CASSLDRSSTDTEYF. The CDR3 bases are TGTGCCAGCAGTTTAGACAGATCTAGCACAGATACGGAGTATTTT.